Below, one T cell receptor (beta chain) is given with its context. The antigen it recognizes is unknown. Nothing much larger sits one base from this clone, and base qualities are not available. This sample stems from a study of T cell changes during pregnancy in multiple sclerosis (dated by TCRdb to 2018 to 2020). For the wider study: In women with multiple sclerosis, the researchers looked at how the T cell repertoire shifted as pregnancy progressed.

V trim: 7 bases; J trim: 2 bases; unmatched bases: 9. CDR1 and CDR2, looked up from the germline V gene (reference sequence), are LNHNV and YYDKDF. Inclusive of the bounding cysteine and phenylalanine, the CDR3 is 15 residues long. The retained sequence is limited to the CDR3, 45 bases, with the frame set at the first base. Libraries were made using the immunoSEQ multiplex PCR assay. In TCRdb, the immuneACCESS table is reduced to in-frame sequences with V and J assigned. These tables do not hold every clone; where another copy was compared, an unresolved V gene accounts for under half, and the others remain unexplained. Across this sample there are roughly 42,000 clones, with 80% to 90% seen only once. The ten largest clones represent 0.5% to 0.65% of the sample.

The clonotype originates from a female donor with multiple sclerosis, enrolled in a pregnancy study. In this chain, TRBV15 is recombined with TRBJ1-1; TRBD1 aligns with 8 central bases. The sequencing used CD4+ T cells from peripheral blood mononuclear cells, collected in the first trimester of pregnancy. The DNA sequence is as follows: TGTGCCACCAACCACATAGGACAGGGTAACACTGAAGCTTTCTTT. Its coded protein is CATNHIGQGNTEAFF. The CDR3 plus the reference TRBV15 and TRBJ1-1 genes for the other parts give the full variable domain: DAMVIQNPRYQVTQFGKPVTLSCSQTLNHNVMYWYQQKSSQAPKLLFHYYDKDFNNEADTPDNFQSRRPNTSFCFLDIRSPGLGDTAMYLCATNHIGQGNTEAFFGQGTRLTVV.